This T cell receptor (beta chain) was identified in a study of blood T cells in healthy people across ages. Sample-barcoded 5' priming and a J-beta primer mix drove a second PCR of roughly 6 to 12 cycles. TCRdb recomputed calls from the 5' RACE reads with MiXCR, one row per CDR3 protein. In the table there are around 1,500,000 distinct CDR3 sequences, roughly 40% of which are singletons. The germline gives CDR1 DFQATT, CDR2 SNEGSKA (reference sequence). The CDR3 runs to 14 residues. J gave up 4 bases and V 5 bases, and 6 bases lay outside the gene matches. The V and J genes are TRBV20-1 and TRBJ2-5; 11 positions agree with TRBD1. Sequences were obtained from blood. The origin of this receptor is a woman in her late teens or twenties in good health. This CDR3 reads CSAGQGARGETQYF. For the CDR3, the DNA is TGCAGTGCTGGACAGGGGGCCAGAGGAGAGACCCAGTACTTC.